The T cell receptor beta chain under discussion was sequenced for a study of blood T cell repertoires in COVID-19 (dated by TCRdb to 2018 to 2020). Context from the whole study: Collaborator samples came from the United States, Italy and Spain and covered acute and convalescent phases of COVID-19. The material from the prospective study consisted of cDNA or gDNA derived from T cells, B-cell-depleted T cells, or PBMCs. Deeply sampled blood TCRbeta repertoires from subjects exposed to, actively infected with, or recovered from COVID-19 were included in the dataset. The repertoires were made available in a free public database intended to serve as a resource for research on the immune response to SARS-CoV-2. The samples were drawn from the first 160 participants of the ongoing ImmuneRACE study and from 950 to 1,500 subjects provided by 6 global collaborators. Nearly every sample came with metadata listing a de-identified subject ID, COVID-19 status, age in years and sex. HLA class I and class II types, where available, came from metadata supplied by the sample provider rather than from assay-based typing. General conclusions and limits of the study: The amount of clinical and demographic metadata varied by source and participant and was provided uncurated.

Here V drops 2 bases and J drops 7 bases, and the junction holds 9 bases not matched to any gene. The cysteine opens and the phenylalanine closes a CDR3 of 15 amino acids. Just the 45-base CDR3 DNA is kept, in frame starting at base 1. From the germline V gene, CDR1 is MNHEY and CDR2 is SVGAGI. Each collaborating institution followed its own protocols to collect whole blood in K2EDTA tubes. For TCRbeta analysis, collaborators shipped samples in one of three forms: frozen whole blood, isolated PBMCs, or DNA extracted from either of those sample types. As concerns this clone: Its recognized antigen is unknown. No base qualities exist here, and no much larger clone lies one base off it.

TCRbeta CDR3 regions were amplified from genomic DNA using the immunoSEQ Assay, a bias-controlled multiplex PCR. For the original study's pipeline: Within the assay, amplification of reference gene primers was used to estimate how many nucleated cells each sample contained. Sequence reads were collapsed and filtered to measure the absolute abundance of every unique TCRbeta CDR3 rearrangement. For each sample, productive Simpson clonality was calculated by taking the square root of Simpson's diversity index across productive rearrangements. TCRdb took this table from immuneACCESS and kept in-frame rearrangements with V and J called. Such tables lack part of the clones; where checked against another copy, unresolved V genes explain under half of the gap, and the rest is unexplained. The V and J calls and the clone size are those of that table, but D and trimming were determined from the DNA. The sample yields under 250,000 clones; almost 85% were counted once. The biggest ten clones account for under 5% of the sample.

The chain couples TRBV6-5 to TRBJ1-2; 8 bases in the middle match TRBD1. Sequencing input: peripheral blood. This TCR derives from a man aged 45 to 65 with acute or convalescent COVID-19. The CDR3 protein is CASSYGNYRGSGYTF. The base sequence is TGTGCCAGCAGTTACGGGAATTACAGGGGGAGTGGCTACACCTTC.